This T cell receptor beta chain was found in a study of OX40 agonist ivuxolimab in advanced cancers. CDR1 is SGHRS, CDR2 YFSETQ, per germline. The CDR3 is 16 amino acids. After removal of 4 bases from V and 4 bases from J, the junction contained 6 bases not matched to a gene. This clone has just one count. The table came from immunoSEQ multiplex PCR; TCRdb's copy has only in-frame clones and leaves some out. The table has around 68,000 clones, approximately 90% seen once. Source: CD4+ or CD8+ T cells sorted from blood, taken in a trial of the OX40 agonist ivuxolimab. The chain is built from TRBV5-1 and TRBJ2-6, with 9 bases aligning to TRBD1. This TCR was sampled from an adult with an advanced solid tumor such as melanoma, head and neck, liver or kidney cancer. The CDR3 loop is CASSPGQGPGANVLTF. In DNA, the CDR3 is TGCGCCAGCAGCCCCGGACAGGGGCCCGGGGCCAACGTCCTGACTTTC.